These 31 T cell receptor beta chains were all obtained from the same sample, sequenced in a study of blood T cells in healthy people across ages (dated by TCRdb to the mid-2010s). The method behind the library was 5' RACE. For sequencing, an Illumina HiSeq 2500 was employed. The second PCR ran for about 6 to 11 cycles and used a J-beta primer mix along with a sample-barcoded 5' primer. TCRdb reworked the public reads: Q25 trimming with fastp, MiXCR clone assembly, productive beta chains retained. Every distinct CDR3 protein forms one entry, paired with its most common genes and DNA. This sample lists approximately 360,000 distinct CDR3 sequences; roughly half were detected once. The ten largest clones take up 51% of the sample. The sequencing sample was made of blood. The receptors here all came from a man between 60 and 75 years old in good health.

V usage is TRBV20-1 and J usage is TRBJ2-1; either TRBD1 or TRBD2 may fit D (5 bases each). The CDR3 is 14 residues long. Germline-derived CDR1 and CDR2 are DFQATT and SNEGSKA (reference sequence). The CDR3 DNA reads as TGCACCGCTAGTCCGGGGCGCGCCTACAATGAGCAGTTCTTC. It encodes CTASPGRAYNEQFF.

This clonotype was detected only a few times. This chain connects TRBV10-3 to TRBJ1-1; TRBD1 matches at 7 bases. With V trimmed by 4 bases and J by 4 bases, 6 bases remained unmatched. Germline V gene data show CDR1 as ENHRY and CDR2 as SYGVKD. The CDR3 runs 14 residues. The CDR3 protein is CAISASTGFTEAFF. The DNA for the CDR3 is TGTGCCATCAGTGCCTCGACAGGGTTCACTGAAGCTTTCTTT.

The sample holds a few counts of this clonotype. The gene calls are TRBV12-3 or TRBV12-4 and TRBJ1-5; D possibly corresponds to TRBD1 (5 bases). The CDR3 length is 13 residues. V was cut by 3 bases and J by 5 bases, with 8 bases left in between. The CDR3 loop reads CASSFGGDQPQHF. In nucleotides, the CDR3 is TGTGCCAGCAGTTTTGGGGGGGATCAGCCCCAGCATTTT.

V gene TRBV12-3 or TRBV12-4 combines with J gene TRBJ2-5, with 9 nucleotides matching TRBD1. CDR3 length equals 20 residues. V shed 0 bases and J 5 bases; nucleotides not matched to a gene: 19. CDR3 sequence reads: CASSLARGGRGTGYKETQYF. The CDR3 region has the DNA TGTGCCAGCAGTTTAGCGCGCGGCGGTCGTGGGACAGGGTATAAGGAGACCCAGTACTTC.

The CDR3 loop reads CASSSSGPNEQFF. CDR3 DNA sequence: TGTGCCAGCAGCTCATCAGGGCCCAATGAGCAGTTCTTC. The genes are TRBV7-6 and TRBJ2-1; possibly TRBD1 for D (5 bases). The CDR3 length is 13 residues. CDR1 and CDR2 from the germline V gene are SGHVS and FNYEAQ. V was clipped by 4 bases and J by 6 bases, with 10 bases between them. The whole variable domain, remainder taken from reference TRBV7-6 and TRBJ2-1, is GAGVSQSPRYKVTKRGQDVALRCDPISGHVSLYWYRQALGQGPEFLTYFNYEAQQDKSGLPNDRFSAERPEGSISTLTIQRTEQRDSAMYRCASSSSGPNEQFFGPGTRLTVL.

The V call is TRBV11-2, the J call TRBJ2-1; 8 positions match TRBD2. The DNA end is more similar to TRBJ2-7, so the J call may be wrong. The CDR3 is 14 amino acids. Germline CDR1 SGHAT, CDR2 FQNNGV. CDR3 sequence reads: CASSLTGRGVEQYF. In DNA, the CDR3 is TGTGCCAGCAGCCTCACCGGGAGGGGGGTCGAGCAGTACTTC.

The chain is built from TRBV9 and TRBJ2-3, with 8 bases matching TRBD1. The CDR3 is made up of 15 amino acids. Looked up from germline, CDR1 is SGDLS and CDR2 is YYNGEE. V lost 0 bases, J lost 4 bases, and 4 bases stayed unmatched. The CDR3 region is CASSVGTGIADTQYF. The DNA of the CDR3 is TGTGCCAGCAGCGTAGGGACAGGGATCGCAGATACGCAGTATTTT.

The chain is built from TRBV7-6 and TRBJ2-6; D remains unclear. Germline V gives CDR1 SGHVS, CDR2 FNYEAQ. V was clipped by 4 bases and J by 4 bases, with 11 bases between them. This CDR3 region has 15 residues. The CDR3 spells CASSSSPQGANVLTF. CDR3 sequence (DNA): TGTGCCAGCAGCTCAAGCCCGCAAGGGGCCAACGTCCTGACTTTC.

CDR3 sequence reads: CSAMDQPQVEQYF. DNA for the CDR3: TGCAGTGCCATGGATCAACCCCAAGTCGAGCAGTACTTC. J is TRBJ2-5 and V is TRBV20-1; D remains unclear. The J call may be mistaken, given a closer DNA end match to TRBJ2-7. This CDR3 contains 13 residues. Germline CDR1 is DFQATT and CDR2 is SNEGSKA (reference sequence).

This chain joins TRBV5-1 and TRBJ1-5; TRBD1 matches 7 bases. Per the germline V gene, CDR1 is SGHRS and CDR2 is YFSETQ. The junction had 7 bases not matched to a gene; V was cut back by 0 bases and J by 7 bases. The CDR3 has 15 residues. In nucleotides, the CDR3 is TGCGCCAGCAGCTTGGGGGGACAGACTAGCCAGCCCCAGCATTTT. Translated, it gives CASSLGGQTSQPQHF.

This sequence joins TRBV20-1 and TRBJ2-5; D perhaps matches TRBD2 (5 bases). Germline V gene lookup returns CDR1 DFQATT and CDR2 SNEGSKA (reference sequence). The CDR3 totals 12 residues. Trimming took off 6 bases at V and 5 bases at J, with 13 bases between the two ends. CDR3 region: CSARTVGETQYF. For the CDR3, the DNA is TGCAGTGCCCGGACTGTGGGGGAGACCCAGTACTTC.

This clonotype showed up just a few times. The chain uses TRBV15 and TRBJ1-2; D perhaps matches TRBD1 (5 bases). This CDR3 is 15 amino acids long. V was shortened by 0 bases and J by 1 base, with 9 bases between the two germline ends. Germline lookup yields CDR1 LNHNV and CDR2 YYDKDF (reference sequence). In DNA form, the CDR3 reads TGTGCCACCAGCAGAGATTTAGGGGTTAACTATGGCTACACCTTC. Translated: CATSRDLGVNYGYTF.

The chain links TRBV29-1 to TRBJ2-5; the D gene is possibly TRBD1 (5 bases). TRBJ2-7 matches the DNA end more closely, so the J call is doubtful. The CDR3 runs to 14 residues. The V gene's germline CDR1 is SQVTM and CDR2 ANQGSEA. The CDR3, as DNA: TGCAGCGTTGTCCCACAGGAATCCTTTTACGAGCAGTACTTC. It is translated as CSVVPQESFYEQYF.

This chain uses TRBV6-1 with TRBJ2-7, with TRBD1 matching over 10 bases. Germline CDR1 MNHNS, CDR2 SASEGT. The J segment lost 2 bases and the V segment lost 6 bases, leaving 1 base of the junction unmatched. This CDR3 is 13 amino acids long. This CDR3 is CASRDRGAYEQYF. The CDR3 nucleotides are TGTGCCAGCAGGGACAGGGGGGCCTACGAGCAGTACTTC.

The V and J genes are TRBV28 and TRBJ2-3, with D perhaps assigned TRBD1 or TRBD2 (6 bases each). The CDR3 length is 17 residues. Germline V gene data show CDR1 as MDHEN and CDR2 as SYDVKM. V gave up 4 bases and J gave up 2 bases, with 19 bases separating them. The CDR3 here is CASSSPQGRFFTDTQYF. The CDR3 nucleotides read TGTGCCAGCAGTTCCCCCCAGGGGAGGTTCTTCACAGATACGCAGTATTTT.

In DNA form, the CDR3 reads TGTGCCAGCTCACCAGGCGAGGGGGCTCTCTATGGCTACACCTTC. It yields the protein CASSPGEGALYGYTF. The chain uses TRBV18 and TRBJ1-2; 7 positions agree with TRBD1. Germline V gene data show CDR1 as KGHSH and CDR2 as LQKENI. Trimming cost V 2 bases and J 4 bases; bases outside gene matches: 7. CDR3 length: 15 residues.

V gene TRBV7-9 combines with J gene TRBJ1-1; 10 bases agree with TRBD1. V shed 5 bases and J 11 bases; nucleotides not matched to a gene: 14. The V gene's germline CDR1 is SEHNR and CDR2 FQNEAQ (reference sequence). CDR3 length: 15 residues. Here the CDR3 DNA reads TGTGCCAGCAGCAGTCGACAGGGGGCTGGAGACGGGGCTTTCTTT. It encodes CASSSRQGAGDGAFF.

The rearrangement uses TRBV5-5 and TRBJ1-2; tentatively, D is TRBD1 (6 bases). The V end was cut by 0 bases, the J end by 2 bases, with 14 bases between. Per the germline V gene, CDR1 is SGHKS and CDR2 is YYEKEE (reference sequence). The CDR3 loop spans 16 amino acids. Here the CDR3 DNA reads TGTGCCAGCAGCTTGGATGGGGGCAAAGAAAACTATGGCTACACCTTC. As protein: CASSLDGGKENYGYTF.

V gene TRBV7-9 combines with J gene TRBJ1-3, with a tentative D call TRBD1 (5 bases). The V gene lost 4 bases and the J gene lost 1 base, with 8 bases spanning the gap. The CDR3 is 14 residues long. The germline CDR1 and CDR2 sequences are SEHNR and FQNEAQ (reference sequence). The CDR3 spells CASSYGTSGNTIYF. DNA for the CDR3: TGTGCCAGCAGCTACGGGACGTCTGGAAACACCATATATTTT.

This clonotype occurred a few times. The rearrangement uses TRBV27 and TRBJ2-4; possibly TRBD1 for D (5 bases). The CDR3 has 15 amino acids. The germline V gene encodes CDR1 MNHEY and CDR2 SMNVEV (reference sequence). The V end was cut by 2 bases, the J end by 0 bases, with 8 bases between. The CDR3 loop reads CASSLRGLAKNIQYF. CDR3 DNA sequence: TGTGCCAGCAGTTTAAGGGGATTAGCCAAAAACATTCAGTACTTC.

This clonotype was picked up one time. This may be a read error, as it is one base from a much larger clone. V gene TRBV6-8 combines with J gene TRBJ2-7; the D gene is possibly TRBD2 (6 bases). Germline lookup yields CDR1 MNHGY and CDR2 SAAAGT. The CDR3 totals 14 residues. V was cut by 4 bases and J by 6 bases, with 16 bases left in between. The CDR3 DNA follows: TGTGCCAGCAGTTTGGTTTCCTGCGGGATCGAGCAGTACTTC. It translates to CASSLVSCGIEQYF.

This clonotype was seen just once. The chain is built from TRBV29-1 and TRBJ2-7, with 7 bases aligning to TRBD1. Germline lookup yields CDR1 SQVTM and CDR2 ANQGSEA. V lost 1 base to trimming and J lost 0 bases; unmatched junction nucleotides: 9. CDR3 size: 16 residues. The CDR3 bases are TGCAGCGTTGAAGGATCTCGACAGGGACCCTCCTACGAGCAGTACTTC. It is translated as CSVEGSRQGPSYEQYF.

The chain links TRBV20-1 to TRBJ1-6; the D is unclear. V lost 3 bases to trimming and J lost 4 bases, with 10 bases between them. Germline-derived CDR1 and CDR2 are DFQATT and SNEGSKA (reference sequence). This CDR3 region has 14 residues. In DNA form, the CDR3 reads TGCAGTGCTAGGGGCGCCGGTTATAATTCACCCCTCCACTTT. It specifies CSARGAGYNSPLHF.

The rearrangement uses TRBV29-1 and TRBJ1-1; 10 bases map to TRBD1. The J segment lost 7 bases and the V segment lost 6 bases, leaving 8 bases of the junction unmatched. Per the germline V gene, CDR1 is SQVTM and CDR2 is ANQGSEA. The CDR3 runs to 13 residues. The CDR3 DNA follows: TGCAGCGTCGGCGGACAGGGGGTGTATGAAGCTTTCTTT. It encodes CSVGGQGVYEAFF.

V gene TRBV29-1 combines with J gene TRBJ1-2; D possibly corresponds to TRBD1 (5 bases). This CDR3 comprises 11 residues. The V and J ends lost 4 bases and 13 bases respectively, with 16 bases between them. Germline CDR1 is SQVTM and CDR2 is ANQGSEA. The CDR3 DNA sequence: TGCAGCGTTGGGGACGAGTTGGTTTTCACCTTC. Translated, it gives CSVGDELVFTF.

This clonotype was seen at least ten times. The chain is built from TRBV7-2 and TRBJ1-6; a possible D gene is TRBD1 (5 bases). The CDR3 has 13 amino acids. The ends were cut back, 8 bases at V and 9 bases at J, with 14 bases in the middle. CDR1 and CDR2 from the germline V gene are SGHTA and FQGNSA. CDR3 coding DNA: TGTGCCAGCTGGGGTCTAACAGGTTCACCCCTCCACTTT. Translation: CASWGLTGSPLHF.

The chain links TRBV7-6 to TRBJ2-1; no definite D call. With 1 base removed from V and 0 bases from J, the gap between germline ends came to 13 bases. This CDR3 contains 17 residues. Germline CDR1 SGHVS, CDR2 FNYEAQ. The CDR3 DNA follows: TGTGCCAGCAGCTTAGTAAGACTCAGGAGCTCCTACAATGAGCAGTTCTTC. The encoded protein is CASSLVRLRSSYNEQFF.

About this clonotype itself: A much bigger clone sits one base away, suggesting this may be a read error. The rearrangement uses TRBV25-1 and TRBJ2-5; D ambiguous. Trimming took 2 bases from V and 7 from J, leaving 17 bases between them. The CDR3 is 15 amino acids. Per the germline V gene, CDR1 is MGHDK and CDR2 is SYGVNS. The CDR3 spells CASSEGPARRGTQYF. The CDR3, as DNA: TGTGCCAGCAGTGAAGGGCCCGCTAGGAGAGGGACCCAGTACTTC.

This clonotype was counted between two and nine times. V and J are TRBV12-3 or TRBV12-4 and TRBJ2-1; D possibly matches TRBD1 or TRBD2 (5 bases each). The CDR3 sequence is 15 residues long. V shed 5 bases and J shed 2 bases, with 13 bases lying between them. The CDR3 region is CASSPRDPAYNEQFF. The CDR3 DNA reads as TGTGCCAGCAGTCCCCGGGACCCTGCCTACAATGAGCAGTTCTTC.

This clonotype has more than one count but fewer than ten. This rearrangement joins TRBV29-1 to TRBJ2-1; tentatively, D is TRBD1 (6 bases). V shed 6 bases and J shed 13 bases, with 16 bases lying between them. The CDR3 sequence is 11 residues long. Germline V lookup: CDR1 SQVTM, CDR2 ANQGSEA. The CDR3 reads CSVPWTVSQFF. The CDR3, as DNA: TGCAGCGTCCCGTGGACAGTTAGTCAGTTCTTC.

The chain combines TRBV20-1 with TRBJ2-4, with 10 bases fitting TRBD2. The ends lost 5 bases at V and 0 bases at J; junction bases unmatched: 4. The germline V gene encodes CDR1 DFQATT and CDR2 SNEGSKA (reference sequence). CDR3 size: 15 residues. The CDR3 region is CSAYRLAGAKNIQYF. The CDR3 nucleotides are TGCAGTGCTTACCGACTAGCGGGAGCCAAAAACATTCAGTACTTC.